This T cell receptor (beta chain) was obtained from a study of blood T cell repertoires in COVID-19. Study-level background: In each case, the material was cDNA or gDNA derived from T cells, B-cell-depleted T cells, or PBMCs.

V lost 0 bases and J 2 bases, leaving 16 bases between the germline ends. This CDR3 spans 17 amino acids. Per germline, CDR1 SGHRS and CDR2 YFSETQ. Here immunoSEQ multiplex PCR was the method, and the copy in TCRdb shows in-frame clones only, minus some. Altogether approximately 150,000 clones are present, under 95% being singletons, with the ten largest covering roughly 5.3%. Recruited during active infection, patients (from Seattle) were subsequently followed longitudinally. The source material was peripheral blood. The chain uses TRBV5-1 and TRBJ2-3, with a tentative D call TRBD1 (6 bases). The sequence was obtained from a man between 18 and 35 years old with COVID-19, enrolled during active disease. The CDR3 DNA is TGCGCCAGCAGCTTGGCAGGGGTTTTCAGCGCCACAGATACGCAGTATTTT. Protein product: CASSLAGVFSATDTQYF. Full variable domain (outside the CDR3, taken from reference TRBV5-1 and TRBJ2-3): KAGVTQTPRYLIKTRGQQVTLSCSPISGHRSVSWYQQTPGQGLQFLFEYFSETQRNKGNFPGRFSGRQFSNSRSEMNVSTLELGDSALYLCASSLAGVFSATDTQYFGPGTRLTVL.